Following are 2 T cell receptor beta chains from one sample sequenced in a study of T cell responses to AZD1222 COVID-19 vaccine. The repertoire was sequenced with immunoSEQ multiplex PCR; TCRdb's copy has only in-frame clones and lacks some. The sample consists of tens of thousands of clones, 88% of them appearing once. The starting material was peripheral blood, obtained on day 0 of AZD1222 vaccination. The receptor set was obtained from an adult in good health.

This chain uses TRBV19 with TRBJ2-3, with D perhaps TRBD1 or TRBD2 (5 bases each). Germline lookup yields CDR1 LNHDA and CDR2 SQIVND (reference sequence). V dropped 4 bases and J dropped 1 base, with 15 bases sitting between them. The CDR3 spans 16 residues. DNA for the CDR3: TGTGCCAGTAGTAGAAGAGGGGTGGTGGGCACAGATACGCAGTATTTT. This sequence encodes CASSRRGVVGTDTQYF. The variable domain in full, completed from reference TRBV19 and TRBJ2-3, reads DGGITQSPKYLFRKEGQNVTLSCEQNLNHDAMYWYRQDPGQGLRLIYYSQIVNDFQKGDIAEGYSVSREKKESFPLTVTSAQKNPTAFYLCASSRRGVVGTDTQYFGPGTRLTVL.

This clone was counted once. The V gene is TRBV27, the J gene TRBJ2-6; 8 bases are a match to TRBD1. Germline V CDR1 and CDR2: MNHEY, SMNVEV (reference sequence). This CDR3 is built from 15 residues. V shed 5 bases and J 2 bases; nucleotides not matched to a gene: 2. CDR3 DNA sequence: TGTGCCAGCAGTAACAGGGGGACTGGGGCCAACGTCCTGACTTTC. It yields the protein CASSNRGTGANVLTF.